The following is a T cell receptor beta chain sequence with its context. No antigen is known for it. The CDR3 totals 16 residues. Germline CDR1 is LGHNA and CDR2 is YSLEER. J gave up 2 bases and V 3 bases, and 7 bases lay outside the gene matches. These data originate in a study of cytomegalovirus exposure and HLA in healthy donors. Turning to the study itself: In a previous analysis, 120 million or so unique TCR beta sequences were found from 150 million to 200 million T cells. The study, taken as a whole, reports: Despite most TCR sequences being rare, some public TCRs occurred in many donors. A prior analysis recorded that most TCR beta V segments were productive about 87% or about 30% of the time.

It was with 60 Vbeta and 13 Jbeta primers that the PCR ran. In the source study's methods: About 12 million of the 60 million to 80 million unique TCR beta chains counted in a later analysis were shared. Assay: immunoSEQ multiplex PCR; the TCRdb copy retains only in-frame clones and omits some. V and J calls and clone size follow that table, whereas D and trimming were derived from the DNA. The listing contains about 210,000 clones. The sequence came from a woman under 40 in good health and CMV-seropositive. The V call is TRBV4-3, the J call TRBJ1-3; 7 bases line up with TRBD1. Sequences were obtained from PBMCs. Here the CDR3 DNA reads TGCGCCAGCAGCCAGCAAAACAGGGGTACTGGAAACACCATATATTTT. It codes for CASSQQNRGTGNTIYF.